This T cell receptor beta chain was obtained from a study of blood T cell repertoires in COVID-19. Original handling: The assay estimated nucleated cells by amplifying reference gene primers. TCRdb keeps only in-frame clones here, not all; method: immunoSEQ multiplex PCR. D and trimming come from the DNA, and the V and J calls and clone size come from that table. The repertoire consists of about 69,000 clones, with approximately 82% occurring once and the leading ten covering 9% to 10%. Germline V gene data show CDR1 as KGHSH and CDR2 as LQKENI. This CDR3 comprises 16 residues. Trimming stripped 0 bases from V and 0 bases from J, with 9 bases between. In this sample, this clone turned up a few times.

The origin of this receptor is a woman of 80 years or more with acute or convalescent COVID-19. V usage is TRBV18 and J usage is TRBJ1-3, with a weak D call TRBD1 (6 bases). Input material: peripheral blood. The CDR3 nucleotides read TGTGCCAGCTCACCACCAGGGACAAACTCTGGAAACACCATATATTTT. Translated, it gives CASSPPGTNSGNTIYF.